This T cell receptor beta chain was recorded in a study of early stage breast cancer tumors. The study, taken as a whole, reports: Compared with adjacent normal breast, tumors showed approximately 2.5-fold denser, more clonal T cells.

Worth noting for this clone: What it binds is unknown.

Each sample had two DNA replicates, roughly 0.5 ug blood or around 1.5 ug tissue. Sequenced by immunoSEQ multiplex PCR; TCRdb stores in-frame clones only, minus some. The table shows under 45,000 clones, with about 68% occurring only once. The CDR3 consists of 14 residues. Trimming pared 6 bases from V and 2 bases from J, leaving 9 bases between. The germline V gene has CDR1 SGHRS and CDR2 YFSETQ. The source is a person in their sixties or seventies with breast cancer. The specimen was blood. V is TRBV5-1 and J is TRBJ2-6, with unresolved D. The CDR3: CASKKDPGANVLTF. The CDR3 bases are TGCGCCAGCAAAAAGGACCCTGGGGCCAACGTCCTGACTTTC.